This T cell receptor beta chain comes out of a study of CD8+CD57+ T cells in acquired aplastic anemia. Study as a whole: Each DNA sample taken from sorted CD4+ and CD8+ cells came to roughly 3.5 ug on average.

Patients chosen for sequencing had CD8+CD57+ cells that had expanded, as shown by flow cytometry. The study profiled TCR beta VDJ and CDR3 using genomic DNA as template. TCRdb independently ran MiXCR on the reads; one entry per CDR3 protein. The sample holds 200,000 to 250,000 distinct CDR3 sequences; about half are singletons and the top ten take 15% to 20%. The V gene's germline CDR1 is WSHSY and CDR2 SAAADI. CDR3 size: 17 residues. The ends were cut back, 7 bases at V and 4 bases at J, with 20 bases in the middle. The TCR sequence derives from a human donor with aplastic anemia. The chain joins TRBV10-2 to TRBJ2-6, with a weak D call TRBD2 (6 bases). Sample: sorted CD4+, CD8+, or CD8+CD57+ T cells (not recorded which) from PBMCs. CDR3 nucleotides: TGCGCCAGCACCAACGGAGGGAGACTCGCAGGGGCCAACGTCCTGACTTTC. Its protein is CASTNGGRLAGANVLTF.